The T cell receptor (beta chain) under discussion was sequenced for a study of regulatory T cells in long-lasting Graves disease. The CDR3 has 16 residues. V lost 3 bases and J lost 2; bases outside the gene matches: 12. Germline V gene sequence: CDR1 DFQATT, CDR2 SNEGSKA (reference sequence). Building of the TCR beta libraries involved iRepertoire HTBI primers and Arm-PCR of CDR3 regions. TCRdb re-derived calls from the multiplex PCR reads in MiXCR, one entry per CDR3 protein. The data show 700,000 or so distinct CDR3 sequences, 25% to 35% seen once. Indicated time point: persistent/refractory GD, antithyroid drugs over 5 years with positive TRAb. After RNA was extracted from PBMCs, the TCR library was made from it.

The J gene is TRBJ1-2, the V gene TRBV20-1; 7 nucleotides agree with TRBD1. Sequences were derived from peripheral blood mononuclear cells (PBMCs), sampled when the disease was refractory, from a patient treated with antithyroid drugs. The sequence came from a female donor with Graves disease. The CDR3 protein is CSARGQGGSLNYGYTF. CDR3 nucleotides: TGCAGTGCTAGGGGCCAGGGGGGAAGTCTAAACTATGGCTACACCTTC.